This T cell receptor (beta chain) was sequenced during a study of blood T cell repertoires in COVID-19. Study-wide background: Donors in the United States, Italy and Spain gave samples during acute or convalescent COVID-19. T cells, B-cell-depleted T cells, or PBMCs supplied cDNA or gDNA.

The CDR3 has 15 residues. The V and J ends lost 2 bases and 0 bases respectively, with 8 bases between them. Germline CDR1 MGHRA, CDR2 YSYEKL. This clone appeared a few times. Authors' methods: Using reference gene primer amplification, nucleated cell counts were estimated. Assay used: immunoSEQ multiplex PCR; TCRdb lists only in-frame clones, some missing. V, J and clone size are those of that table, while D and trimming were read from the DNA. The sample shows over 120,000 clones, about 90% of them seen only once. The receptor was derived from a man over 45 who had recovered from COVID-19. The sequenced sample was peripheral blood. The chain recombines TRBV4-1 with TRBJ1-5; D gene unclear. DNA for the CDR3: TGCGCCAGCAGCCAACGAGGGCATAGCAATCAGCCCCAGCATTTT. This sequence encodes CASSQRGHSNQPQHF.